This TCR beta chain was captured by sequencing in a study of blood T cells in healthy people across ages (dated by TCRdb to the mid-2010s). About the investigation overall: In model experiments, roughly one uniquely barcoded TCR beta cDNA molecule per two T cells was captured by template switching. Age-related changes in TCR beta repertoire diversity were measured in the study by deep sequencing normalized with unique cDNA molecular identifiers. The donors were divided into four age groups: young (average around 17 years), middle-aged (about 40), aged (around 67) and long-lived (about 84). To avoid experimental bias, donors of different ages were spread randomly across the sequencing lanes. The study analyzed two additional independent replicas of 1 million unique cDNA reads from the same blood draw for two donors, one aged 18 to 29 and one aged 80 or older.

Donors were 30 to 45 systemically healthy Caucasian individuals from Russia aged roughly 6 to 100 years. Each donor gave ten milliliters of peripheral blood, drawn into EDTA-treated Vacutainer tubes. Ficoll-Paque density-gradient centrifugation was used to isolate PBMCs, with at least 7 million obtained per sample. Trizol reagent was used to extract total RNA from the PBMCs, yielding at least 5 micrograms per sample. For every donor, flow cytometry on a PBMC aliquot measured the percentage of naive CD45RAhigh/CD27high T cells. Libraries came from 5' RACE. Sequencing took place on an Illumina HiSeq 2500. A second PCR of 7 to 11 cycles was run with a J-beta primer mix and a sample-barcoded 5' primer. A unique molecular identifier was introduced onto each TCR beta cDNA molecule by a template-switch 5' adaptor carrying 12 random nucleotides. At least 2.5 million CDR3-containing paired-end reads were obtained from each sample. First-strand cDNA synthesis was performed from all RNA using the Mint cDNA synthesis kit, with priming by a TRBC-specific oligonucleotide. All cDNA was treated with uracil-DNA glycosylase and then went through a first 18-cycle PCR with the universal primers M1SS and BC2_uni_R. The source study handled its data this way. Normalization of each sample was performed by random selection of 1 million high-quality reads, each carrying a distinct molecular identifier. Instead of being binned into consensus sequences, reads with shared molecular identifiers were discarded. MiTCR, set to a Q25 quality threshold and the strictest error-elimination algorithm, was used for CDR3 identification, clonotype clustering and error correction. Lower-bound total TCR beta diversity was estimated with a nonparametric unseen species model using Euler transformation. The raw public data were reprocessed by TCRdb itself: fastp quality trimming at Q25, MiXCR clonotype calling, in-frame beta chains only. For every CDR3 protein sequence, its rows merge into one entry that carries the most common genes and DNA. The V and J calls reflect TCRdb's pipeline rather than the authors' work. Here the sample has roughly 800,000 distinct CDR3 sequences; 55% to 75% occur a single time. The leading ten clones occupy roughly 22% of the sample.

Turning to this clonotype: No antigen is known for it. Base qualities are not recorded, but no much larger clone differs from it by a single base.

The paper as a whole reports these results and caveats: Estimates of total diversity based on one million sequenced T cells were regarded as lower bounds and as underestimates. There was a strong correlation between observed TCR beta diversity and the percentage of naive T cells measured by flow cytometry. Because profiling used bulk unsorted PBMCs, naive and antigen-experienced compartments could not be compared conclusively. Because the CMV infection status of the donors was unknown, age-related changes in expanded clonotypes may potentially have been confounded. As age increased, observed TCR beta diversity per million T cells dropped in a roughly linear way, and a significant reduction was already evident by age 40. The long-lived group showed more naive CD4+ T cells, fewer expanded clones and increased TCR diversity than the aged group, suggesting age selection.

This receptor was obtained from a man aged 30 to 39 in good health. Sequencing was carried out using blood.

The CDR3 protein sequence reads: CAISEKGGTLEQYF. The DNA sequence is given as TGTGCCATCAGTGAGAAAGGGGGGACACTCGAGCAGTACTTC. Rearrangement joined TRBV10-3 to TRBJ2-7; the D call could be TRBD1 or TRBD2, with each sharing 6 bases. From the germline V gene, CDR1 is ENHRY and CDR2 is SYGVKD. The CDR3 goes from the cysteine to the phenylalanine over 14 residues. Of all the DNA, just the CDR3 is kept, 42 bases in frame from base 1. Trimming removed 2 bases from V and 6 bases from J, leaving 14 bases between the germline ends.